This entry describes one T cell receptor beta chain. The antigen remains undetermined. Germline CDR1 and CDR2: SEHNR and FQNEAQ (reference sequence). This CDR3 region has 18 residues. Trimming took off 2 bases at V and 3 bases at J, with 17 bases between the two ends. The sample belongs to a study of post-analysis software for immune sequencing data. Study-wide background: Relapsing-remitting, secondary progressive and progressive-relapsing multiple sclerosis courses were included.

Overall study results and limits: Patients carried roughly 5 TRBV segments more frequently than controls did, and TRBV5-6, TRBV5-1 and TRBV20-1 were among them.

The authors incorporated unique molecular identifiers into the TCR beta cDNA libraries. TCRdb re-analysed the PCR reads in MiXCR, keeping a single row per CDR3 protein. This sample has 550,000 to 700,000 distinct CDR3 sequences; 40% to 50% occur once, and the top ten carry 1.7%. This sequence joins TRBV7-9 and TRBJ2-6; either TRBD1 or TRBD2 may supply D (5 bases each). This receptor was taken from a girl aged 10 to 17 with multiple sclerosis. Sequenced material: blood. The CDR3 coding sequence is TGTGCCAGCAGCTTACCCCCCGGGACCCGGGGTGGGGCCAACGTCCTGACTTTC. Translation: CASSLPPGTRGGANVLTF.